Below are 25 T cell receptor beta chains sequenced from a single sample in a study of CD8 T cells in Susac syndrome. Random hexamers were used to reverse transcribe the RNA input (about 0.5 to 1 ug). TCRdb re-analysed the immunoSEQ multiplex PCR reads in MiXCR, keeping a single row per CDR3 protein. This table has under 200,000 distinct CDR3 sequences, about 96% appearing once. Sequencing was carried out using CD4+ T cells from PBMCs. Source of these receptors: a human donor with Susac syndrome.

The rearrangement uses TRBV29-1 and TRBJ2-1; TRBD1 agrees at 10 bases. CDR3 size: 15 residues. V was pared by 5 bases and J by 10 bases, with 14 bases of the junction left unmatched. Per the germline V gene, CDR1 is SQVTM and CDR2 is ANQGSEA. The CDR3 DNA sequence: TGCAGCGTTTCCGGACAGGGGGGATCTGGTCAAGAGCAGTTCTTC. This sequence encodes CSVSGQGGSGQEQFF.

This clonotype was observed a few times. CDR3 loop: CASSLRLAKNIQYF. In nucleotides, the CDR3 is TGTGCCAGCAGTTTACGGCTAGCCAAAAACATTCAGTACTTC. The chain couples TRBV12-3 or TRBV12-4 to TRBJ2-4; D remains ambiguous. This CDR3 has 14 amino acids. Between the trimmed V and J ends, which lost 2 bases and 0 bases, there was a span of 5 bases.

V is TRBV5-1 and J is TRBJ2-5; D is perhaps TRBD2 (6 bases). The CDR3 length is 13 residues. V was clipped by 4 bases and J by 5 bases, with 12 bases between them. The germline V gene encodes CDR1 SGHRS and CDR2 YFSETQ. This chain's CDR3 is CASSRASVETQYF. DNA for the CDR3: TGCGCCAGCAGCCGGGCTAGCGTCGAGACCCAGTACTTC.

The V and J genes are TRBV3-1 and TRBJ1-1; 7 bases are a match to TRBD1. The CDR3 contains 15 residues. Germline V gene data show CDR1 as LGHDT and CDR2 as YNNKEL (reference sequence). The trim removed 3 bases at V and 1 base at J, leaving 5 bases unmatched. DNA of the CDR3: TGTGCCAGCAGCCATCTCCGGGACAGGAACACTGAAGCTTTCTTT. Protein product: CASSHLRDRNTEAFF.

This clonotype was observed a single time. The chain is built from TRBV19 and TRBJ2-7; 9 nucleotides match TRBD2. The CDR3 has 14 amino acids. Looked up from germline, CDR1 is LNHDA and CDR2 is SQIVND (reference sequence). J lost 4 bases, V lost 6 bases, and 7 bases had no gene match. CDR3 sequence (DNA): TGTGCCAGTAGGTTAGCGGGAGACTCTTACGAGCAGTACTTC. Translated: CASRLAGDSYEQYF.

This rearrangement joins TRBV27 to TRBJ1-6; D ambiguous. V shed 3 bases and J shed 10 bases, with 10 bases lying between them. Germline values: CDR1 MNHEY, CDR2 SMNVEV (reference sequence). This CDR3 has 13 amino acids. CDR3 amino acids: CASSFSGLSPLHF. As DNA, the CDR3 is TGTGCCAGCAGTTTCTCTGGGCTATCACCCCTCCACTTT.

This chain links TRBV3-1 with TRBJ1-6; D uncertain. The V end was cut by 7 bases, the J end by 10 bases, with 11 bases between. Germline V lookup: CDR1 LGHDT, CDR2 YNNKEL (reference sequence). The CDR3 runs 12 residues. The CDR3 loop is CASNHDKSPLHF. CDR3 DNA sequence: TGTGCCAGCAACCACGACAAGTCACCCCTCCACTTT.

This clonotype was seen only once. The chain couples TRBV10-3 to TRBJ1-6; D perhaps matches TRBD1 (6 bases). V lost 1 base, J lost 5 bases, and 18 bases lay in between. The CDR3 has 18 residues. Germline CDR1 and CDR2: ENHRY and SYGVKD. CDR3 DNA sequence: TGTGCCATCAGTGAGTTTATCCAGGGGATATTACATAATTCACCCCTCCACTTT. Translation gives CAISEFIQGILHNSPLHF.

This chain joins TRBV28 and TRBJ2-1; 12 nucleotides align to TRBD1. V lost 8 bases to trimming and J lost 9 bases; unmatched junction nucleotides: 8. CDR1 is MDHEN and CDR2 is SYDVKM in the germline V gene. This CDR3 comprises 14 residues. In DNA, the CDR3 is TGTGCCAGCTCCGGGACAGGGGGCCATCGTGAGCAGTTCTTC. Its protein product is CASSGTGGHREQFF.

This CDR3 reads CSARRDFNEQFF. The DNA of the CDR3 is TGCAGTGCTAGGCGGGACTTCAATGAGCAGTTCTTC. The J gene is TRBJ2-1, the V gene TRBV20-1; possibly TRBD2 for D (6 bases). This CDR3 has 12 residues. V was cut by 3 bases and J by 6 bases, with 9 bases left in between. The V gene's germline CDR1 is DFQATT and CDR2 SNEGSKA (reference sequence).

This clonotype was detected only once. The V and J genes are TRBV29-1 and TRBJ2-1; tentative D call: TRBD1 (6 bases). The germline V and J ends were trimmed by 0 bases and 7 bases, with 16 bases remaining between them. CDR1 is SQVTM, CDR2 ANQGSEA, per germline. The length of the CDR3 is 15 residues. CDR3 sequence (DNA): TGCAGCGTTGAAGATCAGGTGACAGGTCTGAATGAGCAGTTCTTC. Translating gives CSVEDQVTGLNEQFF.

The V and J genes are TRBV29-1 and TRBJ1-1; D uncertain. The CDR3 loop spans 10 amino acids. The germline V gene encodes CDR1 SQVTM and CDR2 ANQGSEA. V lost 3 bases, J lost 13 bases, and 12 bases lay in between. CDR3 sequence (DNA): TGCAGCGTTGACCCCGCCCGGGGTTTCTTT. Its protein product is CSVDPARGFF.

This chain links TRBV6-5 with TRBJ2-6, with D maybe TRBD1 (6 bases). From germline, CDR1 is MNHEY and CDR2 SVGAGI. V dropped 8 bases and J dropped 4 bases, with 15 bases sitting between them. This CDR3 is built from 15 residues. This CDR3 is CASGPTGNGANVLTF. The CDR3, as DNA: TGTGCCAGCGGCCCTACAGGGAACGGGGCCAACGTCCTGACTTTC.

The V call is TRBV28, the J call TRBJ2-7, with 10 bases matching TRBD2. J was trimmed by 7 bases and V by 2 bases; bases with no gene match: 8. The CDR3 extends over 15 amino acids. Germline values: CDR1 MDHEN, CDR2 SYDVKM. CDR3 sequence (DNA): TGTGCCAGCAGTTTAGGGCTAGCGGGGGCGGGGGAGCAGTACGTC. It yields the protein CASSLGLAGAGEQYV.

The chain carries TRBV30 and TRBJ2-1; D is uncertain. The germline V gene encodes CDR1 GTSNPN and CDR2 SVGIG (reference sequence). The CDR3 covers 10 residues. Trimming stripped 5 bases from V and 9 bases from J, with 8 bases between. The chain's CDR3 is CAWLGGEQFF. The CDR3 DNA is TGTGCCTGGCTAGGCGGTGAGCAGTTCTTC.

This clonotype was counted once. The chain combines TRBV12-3 or TRBV12-4 with TRBJ2-7; D call uncertain. The CDR3 is 13 residues long. V lost 4 bases and J lost 0, with 7 bases in between. The CDR3 DNA is TGTGCCAGCAGTTATCCTAGCTCCTACGAGCAGTACTTC. Encoded protein: CASSYPSSYEQYF.

This clonotype was seen a single time. The chain carries TRBV7-9 and TRBJ2-7; perhaps TRBD2 as D (6 bases). There are 12 residues in the CDR3. The germline CDR1 and CDR2 sequences are SEHNR and FQNEAQ (reference sequence). The ends were cut back, 5 bases at V and 7 bases at J, with 12 bases in the middle. The CDR3 is CASSNTGVEQYF. The CDR3 DNA reads as TGTGCCAGCAGCAACACGGGAGTTGAGCAGTACTTC.

The rearrangement uses TRBV20-1 and TRBJ2-1, with 10 bases identical to TRBD2. Germline loops: CDR1 DFQATT, CDR2 SNEGSKA (reference sequence). J gave up 4 bases and V 0 bases, and 9 bases lay outside the gene matches. CDR3 length: 17 amino acids. In DNA, the CDR3 is TGCAGTGCTAGAGATAGGCCGGGACTAGCGCGTTACAATGAGCAGTTCTTC. Protein product: CSARDRPGLARYNEQFF.

This chain's CDR3 is CSVDSTQTQYF. The CDR3, as DNA: TGCAGCGTCGACAGTACGCAGACCCAGTACTTC. The chain employs TRBV29-1 and TRBJ2-5, with D possibly matching TRBD1 (5 bases). The CDR3 consists of 11 residues. V gave up 6 bases and J gave up 6 bases, with 11 bases separating them. CDR1 and CDR2 from the germline V gene are SQVTM and ANQGSEA.

The chain joins TRBV6-2 or TRBV6-3 to TRBJ2-5; tentative D call: TRBD2 (6 bases). V was pared by 8 bases and J by 4 bases, with 17 bases between. CDR3 length equals 14 residues. Germline V gene lookup returns CDR1 MNHEY and CDR2 SVGEGT. The chain's CDR3 is CASQEEGRRETQYF. The CDR3 bases are TGTGCCAGCCAAGAGGAGGGTAGACGAGAGACCCAGTACTTC.

This clonotype was seen a single time. The chain combines TRBV9 with TRBJ2-1, with TRBD2 identical over 9 bases. The CDR3 runs 18 residues. The germline V gene encodes CDR1 SGDLS and CDR2 YYNGEE. Trimming at V came to 3 bases and at J to 9 bases, leaving 19 bases not matched to a gene. The CDR3, as DNA: TGTGCCAGCAGCGCTCGATCAGCGGGGGGACGGGGCCGCGGTGAGCAGTTCTTC. Translation gives CASSARSAGGRGRGEQFF.

V gene TRBV5-4 combines with J gene TRBJ2-5, with 12 bases fitting TRBD2. This CDR3 is built from 17 residues. The ends lost 4 bases at V and 4 bases at J; junction bases unmatched: 11. From germline, CDR1 is SGHNT and CDR2 YYREEE (reference sequence). The CDR3 sequence is CASSRTSGNGGRETQYF. The CDR3 DNA follows: TGTGCCAGCAGCCGGACTAGCGGGAATGGAGGCCGAGAGACCCAGTACTTC.

V gene TRBV9 combines with J gene TRBJ2-5; TRBD2 agrees at 12 bases. Germline V gene data show CDR1 as SGDLS and CDR2 as YYNGEE. The J segment lost 3 bases and the V segment lost 3 bases, leaving 3 bases of the junction unmatched. CDR3 length equals 15 residues. The CDR3 here is CASSDRTSGEETQYF. CDR3 coding DNA: TGTGCCAGCAGCGACAGGACTAGCGGGGAAGAGACCCAGTACTTC.

The V call is TRBV15, the J call TRBJ1-1; D not resolved. CDR1 is LNHNV and CDR2 is YYDKDF in the germline V gene (reference sequence). V was cut by 3 bases and J by 1 base, with 9 bases left in between. The CDR3 extends over 14 amino acids. CDR3 loop: CATSSPGGNTEAFF. In DNA form, the CDR3 reads TGTGCCACCAGCAGTCCCGGAGGGAACACTGAAGCTTTCTTT.

The chain recombines TRBV28 with TRBJ2-5; D is undetermined. The CDR3 covers 14 residues. Per the germline V gene, CDR1 is MDHEN and CDR2 is SYDVKM. Trimming removed 2 bases from V and 1 base from J, with 8 bases in between. The CDR3 sequence: CASSLTGFQETQYF. The CDR3 DNA is TGTGCCAGCAGTTTAACCGGATTCCAAGAGACCCAGTACTTC.